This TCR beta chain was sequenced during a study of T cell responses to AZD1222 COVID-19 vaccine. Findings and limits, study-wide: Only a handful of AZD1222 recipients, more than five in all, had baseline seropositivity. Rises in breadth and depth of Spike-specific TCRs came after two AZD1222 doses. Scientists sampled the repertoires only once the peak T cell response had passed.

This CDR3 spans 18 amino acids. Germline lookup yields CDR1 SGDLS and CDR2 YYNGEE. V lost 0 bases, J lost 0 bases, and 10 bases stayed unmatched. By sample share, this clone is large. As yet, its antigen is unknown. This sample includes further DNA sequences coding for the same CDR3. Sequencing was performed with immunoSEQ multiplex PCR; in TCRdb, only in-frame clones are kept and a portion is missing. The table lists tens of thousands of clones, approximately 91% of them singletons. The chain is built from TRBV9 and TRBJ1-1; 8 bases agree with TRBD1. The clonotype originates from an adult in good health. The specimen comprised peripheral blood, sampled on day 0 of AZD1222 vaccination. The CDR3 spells CASSVGGSGGPMNTEAFF. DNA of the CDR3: TGTGCCAGCAGCGTAGGGGGGTCAGGGGGCCCGATGAACACTGAAGCTTTCTTT. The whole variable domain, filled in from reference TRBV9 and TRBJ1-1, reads DSGVTQTPKHLITATGQRVTLRCSPRSGDLSVYWYQQSLDQGLQFLIQYYNGEERAKGNILERFSAQQFPDLHSELNLSSLELGDSALYFCASSVGGSGGPMNTEAFFGQGTRLTVV.